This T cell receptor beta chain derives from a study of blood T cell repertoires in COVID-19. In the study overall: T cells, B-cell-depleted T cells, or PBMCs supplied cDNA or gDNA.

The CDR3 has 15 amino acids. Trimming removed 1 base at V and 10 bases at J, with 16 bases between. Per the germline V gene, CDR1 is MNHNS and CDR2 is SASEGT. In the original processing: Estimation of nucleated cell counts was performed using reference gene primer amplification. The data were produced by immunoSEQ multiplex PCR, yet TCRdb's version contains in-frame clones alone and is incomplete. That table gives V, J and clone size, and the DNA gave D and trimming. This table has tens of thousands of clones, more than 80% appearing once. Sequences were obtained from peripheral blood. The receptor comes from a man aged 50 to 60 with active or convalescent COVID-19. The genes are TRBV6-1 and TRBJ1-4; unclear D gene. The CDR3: CASSEGGGLGGKLFF. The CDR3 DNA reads TGTGCCAGCAGTGAAGGTGGAGGGTTGGGTGGAAAACTGTTTTTT.